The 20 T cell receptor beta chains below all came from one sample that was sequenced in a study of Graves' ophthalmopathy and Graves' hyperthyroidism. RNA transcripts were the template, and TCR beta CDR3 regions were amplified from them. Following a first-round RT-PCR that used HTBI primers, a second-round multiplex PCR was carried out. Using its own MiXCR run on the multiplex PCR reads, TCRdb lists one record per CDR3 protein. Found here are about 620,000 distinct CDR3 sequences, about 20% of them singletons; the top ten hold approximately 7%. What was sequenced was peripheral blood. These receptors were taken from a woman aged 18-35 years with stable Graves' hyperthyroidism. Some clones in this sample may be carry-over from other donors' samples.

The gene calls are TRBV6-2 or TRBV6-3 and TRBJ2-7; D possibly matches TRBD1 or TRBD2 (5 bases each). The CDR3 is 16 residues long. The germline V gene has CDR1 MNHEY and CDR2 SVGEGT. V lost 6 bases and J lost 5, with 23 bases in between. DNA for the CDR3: TGTGCCAGCAGGGACATCGGTTTAGCTCGGGACCACGAGCAGTACTTC. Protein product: CASRDIGLARDHEQYF.

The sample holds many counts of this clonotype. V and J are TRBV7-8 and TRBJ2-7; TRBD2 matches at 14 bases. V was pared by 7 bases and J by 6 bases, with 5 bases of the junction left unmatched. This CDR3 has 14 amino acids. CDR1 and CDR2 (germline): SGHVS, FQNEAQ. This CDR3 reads CASNPGTSGSEQYF. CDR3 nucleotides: TGTGCCAGCAACCCCGGGACTAGCGGGAGCGAGCAGTACTTC.

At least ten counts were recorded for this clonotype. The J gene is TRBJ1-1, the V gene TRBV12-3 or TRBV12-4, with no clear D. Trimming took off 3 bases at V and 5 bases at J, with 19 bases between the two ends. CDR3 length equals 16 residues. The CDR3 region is CASSFKATPVRTEAFF. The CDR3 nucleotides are TGTGCCAGCAGTTTTAAGGCGACACCCGTCAGGACTGAAGCTTTCTTT.

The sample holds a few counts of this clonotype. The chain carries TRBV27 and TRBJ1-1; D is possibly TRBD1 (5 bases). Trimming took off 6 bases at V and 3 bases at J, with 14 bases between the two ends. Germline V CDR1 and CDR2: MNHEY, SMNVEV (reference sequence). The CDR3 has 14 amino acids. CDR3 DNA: TGTGCCAGCAGGACCAGGGTCGGCGACACTGAAGCTTTCTTT. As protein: CASRTRVGDTEAFF.

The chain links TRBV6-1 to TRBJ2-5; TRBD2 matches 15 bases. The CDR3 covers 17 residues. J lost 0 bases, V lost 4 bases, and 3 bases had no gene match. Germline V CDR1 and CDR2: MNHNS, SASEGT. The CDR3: CASSAGLAGGNQETQYF. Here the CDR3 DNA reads TGTGCCAGCAGTGCCGGACTAGCGGGAGGGAACCAAGAGACCCAGTACTTC.

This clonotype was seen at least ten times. The CDR3: CASSLVYLYGYTF. The CDR3 bases are TGTGCCAGCAGTTTAGTATACCTTTATGGCTACACCTTC. The chain combines TRBV12-3 or TRBV12-4 with TRBJ1-2; D gene unclear. This CDR3 comprises 13 residues. V was cut by 1 base and J by 5 bases, with 8 bases left in between.

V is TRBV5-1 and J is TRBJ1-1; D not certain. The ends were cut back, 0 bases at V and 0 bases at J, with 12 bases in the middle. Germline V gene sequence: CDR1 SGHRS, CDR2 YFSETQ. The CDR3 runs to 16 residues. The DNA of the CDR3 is TGCGCCAGCAGCTTGGGCAGGCTACCTCTGAACACTGAAGCTTTCTTT. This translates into CASSLGRLPLNTEAFF. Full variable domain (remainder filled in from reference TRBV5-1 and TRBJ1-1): KAGVTQTPRYLIKTRGQQVTLSCSPISGHRSVSWYQQTPGQGLQFLFEYFSETQRNKGNFPGRFSGRQFSNSRSEMNVSTLELGDSALYLCASSLGRLPLNTEAFFGQGTRLTVV.

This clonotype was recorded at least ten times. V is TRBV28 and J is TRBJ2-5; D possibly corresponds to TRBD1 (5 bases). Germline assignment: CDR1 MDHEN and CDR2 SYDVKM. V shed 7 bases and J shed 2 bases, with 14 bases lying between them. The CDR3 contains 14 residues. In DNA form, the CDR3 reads TGTGCCAGCACCCGATGGGGCAGGCAAGAGACCCAGTACTTC. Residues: CASTRWGRQETQYF.

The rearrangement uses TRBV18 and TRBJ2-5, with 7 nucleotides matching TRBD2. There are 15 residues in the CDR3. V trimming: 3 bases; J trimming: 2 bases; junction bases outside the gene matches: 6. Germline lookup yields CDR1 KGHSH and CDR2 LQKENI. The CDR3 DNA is TGTGCCAGCTCACCCCAGAGCGGGGCTCAAGAGACCCAGTACTTC. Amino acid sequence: CASSPQSGAQETQYF.

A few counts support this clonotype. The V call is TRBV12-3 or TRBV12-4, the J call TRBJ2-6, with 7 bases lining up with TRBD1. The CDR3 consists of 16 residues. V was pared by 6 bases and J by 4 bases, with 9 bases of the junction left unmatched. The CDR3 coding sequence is TGTGCCAGCAGCTCAAGACAGGGTACCGGGGCCAACGTCCTGACTTTC. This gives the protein CASSSRQGTGANVLTF.

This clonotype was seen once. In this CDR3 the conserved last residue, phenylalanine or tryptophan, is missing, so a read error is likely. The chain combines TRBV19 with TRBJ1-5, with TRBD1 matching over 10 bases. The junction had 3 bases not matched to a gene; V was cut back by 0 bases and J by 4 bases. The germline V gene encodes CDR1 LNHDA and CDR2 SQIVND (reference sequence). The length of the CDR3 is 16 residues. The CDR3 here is CASSIDAGQGNQPQHL. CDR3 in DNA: TGTGCCAGTAGTATAGACGCGGGACAGGGGAATCAGCCCCAGCATTTG.

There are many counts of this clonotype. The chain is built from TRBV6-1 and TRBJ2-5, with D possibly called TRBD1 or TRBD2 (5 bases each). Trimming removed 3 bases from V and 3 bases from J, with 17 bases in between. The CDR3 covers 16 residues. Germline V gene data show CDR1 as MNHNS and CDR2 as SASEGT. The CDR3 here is CASSDRLWGSKETQYF. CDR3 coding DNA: TGTGCCAGCAGTGACCGATTGTGGGGGAGCAAAGAGACCCAGTACTTC.

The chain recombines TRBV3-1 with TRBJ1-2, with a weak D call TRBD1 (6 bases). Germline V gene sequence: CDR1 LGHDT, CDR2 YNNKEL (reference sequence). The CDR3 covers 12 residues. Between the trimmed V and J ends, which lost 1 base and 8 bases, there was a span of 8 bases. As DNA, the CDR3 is TGTGCCAGCAGCCAAGCAGGGGACGGCTACACCTTC. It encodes CASSQAGDGYTF.

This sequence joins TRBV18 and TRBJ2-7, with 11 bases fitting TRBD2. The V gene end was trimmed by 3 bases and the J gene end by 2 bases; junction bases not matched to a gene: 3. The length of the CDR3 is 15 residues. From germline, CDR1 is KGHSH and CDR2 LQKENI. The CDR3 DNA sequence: TGTGCCAGCTCACCCCAGACTAGCGGGACCTACGAGCAGTACTTC. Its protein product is CASSPQTSGTYEQYF.

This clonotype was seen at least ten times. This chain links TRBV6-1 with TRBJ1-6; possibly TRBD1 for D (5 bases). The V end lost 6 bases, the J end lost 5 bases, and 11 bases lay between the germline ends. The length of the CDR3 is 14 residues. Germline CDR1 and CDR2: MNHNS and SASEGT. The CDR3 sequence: CASSPRQNNSPLHF. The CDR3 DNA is TGTGCCAGCAGCCCCCGACAGAATAATTCACCCCTCCACTTT.

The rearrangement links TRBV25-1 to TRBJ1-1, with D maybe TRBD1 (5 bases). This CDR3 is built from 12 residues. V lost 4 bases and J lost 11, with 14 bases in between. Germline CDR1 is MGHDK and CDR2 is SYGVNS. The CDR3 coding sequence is TGTGCCAGCAGTGTGGGGGGGGAGGGGGCTTTCTTT. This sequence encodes CASSVGGEGAFF.

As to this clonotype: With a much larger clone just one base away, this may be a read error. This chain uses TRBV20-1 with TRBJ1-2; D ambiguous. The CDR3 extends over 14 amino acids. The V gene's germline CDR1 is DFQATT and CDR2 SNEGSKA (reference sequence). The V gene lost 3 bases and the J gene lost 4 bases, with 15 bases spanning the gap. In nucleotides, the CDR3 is TGCAGTGCTAGGCGGGAGGGCGCAATCTATGGCTACACCTTC. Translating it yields CSARREGAIYGYTF.

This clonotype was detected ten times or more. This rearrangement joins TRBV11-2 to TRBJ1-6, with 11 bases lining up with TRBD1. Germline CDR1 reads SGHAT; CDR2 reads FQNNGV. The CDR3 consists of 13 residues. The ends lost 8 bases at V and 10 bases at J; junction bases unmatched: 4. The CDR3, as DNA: TGTGCCAGCTCCGGGACAGGGGGGTCACCCCTCCACTTT. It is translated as CASSGTGGSPLHF.

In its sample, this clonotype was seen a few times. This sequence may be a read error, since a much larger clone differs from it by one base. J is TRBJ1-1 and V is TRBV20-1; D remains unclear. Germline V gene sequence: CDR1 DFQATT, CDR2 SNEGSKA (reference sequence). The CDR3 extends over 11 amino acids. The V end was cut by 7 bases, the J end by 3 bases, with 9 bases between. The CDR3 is CSGAGYTEAFF. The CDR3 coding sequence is TGCAGTGGGGCCGGGTACACTGAAGCTTTCTTT.

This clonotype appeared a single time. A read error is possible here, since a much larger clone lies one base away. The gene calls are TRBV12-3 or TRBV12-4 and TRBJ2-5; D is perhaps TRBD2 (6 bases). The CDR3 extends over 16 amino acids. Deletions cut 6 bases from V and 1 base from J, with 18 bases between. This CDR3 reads CASRPLVERVQETQYF. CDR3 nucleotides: TGTGCCAGCAGACCACTCGTGGAGCGGGTCCAAGAGACCCAGTACTTC.